This TCR beta chain is drawn from a study of cytomegalovirus exposure and HLA in healthy donors. Study-level points and caveats: Later analysis suggested links between common viral pathogens and several top significant clusters. Later on, a genetic analysis was performed. It linked a missense variant in DCLRE1C with V- and J-gene trimming of TCR beta. Despite most TCR sequences being rare, some public TCRs occurred in many donors.

A note on this clone: The antigen remains undetermined.

With 60 Vbeta and 13 Jbeta primers, the PCR was carried out. Profiling relied on immunoSEQ multiplex PCR, and the TCRdb table lists in-frame clones only, not all of them. The sample includes about 130,000 clones. The germline V and J ends were trimmed by 4 bases and 2 bases, with 20 bases remaining between them. Germline loops: CDR1 SGHVS, CDR2 FQNEAQ. CDR3 size: 17 residues. The V gene is TRBV7-8, the J gene TRBJ1-1; D perhaps matches TRBD1 (6 bases). This TCR was recovered from a man aged 18 to 30 in good health and CMV-seronegative. The sample consisted of PBMCs. The CDR3 region has the DNA TGTGCCAGCAGCTCTAGCTTCCTCACAGGGAGAAACACTGAAGCTTTCTTT. It is translated as CASSSSFLTGRNTEAFF. Full variable domain (missing parts from reference TRBV7-8 and TRBJ1-1): GAGVSQSPRYKVAKRGQDVALRCDPISGHVSLFWYQQALGQGPEFLTYFQNEAQLDKSGLPSDRFFAERPEGSVSTLKIQRTQQEDSAVYLCASSSSFLTGRNTEAFFGQGTRLTVV.